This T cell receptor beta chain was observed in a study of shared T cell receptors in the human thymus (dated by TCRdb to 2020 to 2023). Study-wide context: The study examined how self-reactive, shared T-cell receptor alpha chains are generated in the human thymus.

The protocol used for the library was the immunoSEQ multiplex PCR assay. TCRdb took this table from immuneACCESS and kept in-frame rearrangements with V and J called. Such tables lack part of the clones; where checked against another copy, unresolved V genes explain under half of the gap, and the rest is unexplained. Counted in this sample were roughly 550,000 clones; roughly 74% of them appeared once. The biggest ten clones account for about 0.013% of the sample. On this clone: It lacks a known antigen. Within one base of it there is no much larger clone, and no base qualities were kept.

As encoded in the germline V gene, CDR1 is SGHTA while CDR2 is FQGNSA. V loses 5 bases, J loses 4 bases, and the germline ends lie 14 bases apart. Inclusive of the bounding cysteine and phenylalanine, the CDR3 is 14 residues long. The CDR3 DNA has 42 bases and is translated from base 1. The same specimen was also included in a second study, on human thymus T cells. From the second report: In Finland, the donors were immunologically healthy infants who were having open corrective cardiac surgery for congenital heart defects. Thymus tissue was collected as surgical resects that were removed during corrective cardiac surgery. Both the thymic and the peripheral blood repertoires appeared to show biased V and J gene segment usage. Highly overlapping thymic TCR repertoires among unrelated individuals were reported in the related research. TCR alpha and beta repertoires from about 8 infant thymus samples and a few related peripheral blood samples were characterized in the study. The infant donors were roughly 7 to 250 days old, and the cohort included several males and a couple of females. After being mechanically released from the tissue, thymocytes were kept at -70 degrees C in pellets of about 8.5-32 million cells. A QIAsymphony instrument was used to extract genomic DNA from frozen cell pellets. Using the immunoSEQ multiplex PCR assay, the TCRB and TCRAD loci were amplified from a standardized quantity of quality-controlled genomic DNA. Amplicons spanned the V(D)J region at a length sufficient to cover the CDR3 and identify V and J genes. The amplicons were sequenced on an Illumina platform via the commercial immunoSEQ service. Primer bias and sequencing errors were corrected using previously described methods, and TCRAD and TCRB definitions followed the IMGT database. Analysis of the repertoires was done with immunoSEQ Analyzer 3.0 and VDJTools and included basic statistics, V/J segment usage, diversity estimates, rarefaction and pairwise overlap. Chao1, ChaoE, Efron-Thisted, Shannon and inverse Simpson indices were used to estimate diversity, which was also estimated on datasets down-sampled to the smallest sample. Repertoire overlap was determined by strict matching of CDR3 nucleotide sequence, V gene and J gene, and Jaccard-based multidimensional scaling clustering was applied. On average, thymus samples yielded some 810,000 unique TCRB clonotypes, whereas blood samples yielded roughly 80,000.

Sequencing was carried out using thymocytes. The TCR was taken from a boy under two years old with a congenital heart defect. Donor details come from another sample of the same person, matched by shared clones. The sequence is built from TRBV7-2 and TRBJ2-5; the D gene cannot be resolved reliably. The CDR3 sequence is CASSQTPALETQYF. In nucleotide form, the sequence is TGTGCCAGCAGCCAGACACCGGCCTTAGAGACCCAGTACTTC.